These 15 T cell receptor beta chains share one sample of origin, sequenced in a study of T cells after yellow fever vaccination. TCRdb passed the 5' RACE reads through MiXCR, listing each CDR3 protein once. The sample comprises more than 350,000 distinct CDR3 sequences, 11% of which are singletons, and less than 20% rests with the top ten. The starting material was PBMCs, obtained on the day of the first yellow fever vaccination. These receptor sequences come from a man between 18 and 35 years old who received the YFV17D yellow fever vaccine.

This clonotype was found a few times. The chain couples TRBV12-3 or TRBV12-4 to TRBJ1-3, with 8 bases lining up with TRBD1. CDR3 length: 17 residues. V shed 4 bases and J 0 bases; nucleotides not matched to a gene: 8. CDR3: CASSSDRGFLSGNTIYF. CDR3 DNA: TGTGCCAGCAGTTCAGACAGGGGCTTCCTCTCTGGAAACACCATATATTTT.

In this sample, this clonotype turned up a few times. CDR3 residues: CASSQDSGKLNTEAFF. The CDR3 DNA follows: TGTGCCAGCAGCCAAGATTCCGGTAAACTGAACACTGAAGCTTTCTTT. The chain recombines TRBV4-2 with TRBJ1-1; no reliable D call. V lost 0 bases to trimming and J lost 0 bases, with 11 bases between them. The CDR3 has 16 amino acids. From germline, CDR1 is LGHNA and CDR2 YNFKEQ.

The V gene is TRBV5-6, the J gene TRBJ2-1, with D hard to call. This CDR3 is built from 15 residues. V shed 0 bases and J shed 8 bases, with 15 bases lying between them. CDR1 and CDR2 (germline): SGHDT, YYEEEE. CDR3 sequence (DNA): TGTGCCAGCAGCTTGGGTGTCTTTTCTGGCGATGAGCAGTTCTTC. Translated, it gives CASSLGVFSGDEQFF.

This clonotype has at least ten counts. The gene calls are TRBV4-3 and TRBJ2-2; either TRBD1 or TRBD2 may supply D (5 bases each). This CDR3 region has 16 residues. CDR1 is LGHNA and CDR2 is YSLEER in the germline V gene. The germline V and J ends were trimmed by 2 bases and 8 bases, with 18 bases remaining between them. DNA for the CDR3: TGCGCCAGCAGCCAAATTGGGGGAAAGTTTTATGGGGAGCTGTTTTTT. Amino acid sequence: CASSQIGGKFYGELFF.

The chain combines TRBV12-3 or TRBV12-4 with TRBJ1-3; 9 positions match TRBD1. V lost 5 bases to trimming and J lost 4 bases; unmatched junction nucleotides: 6. The CDR3 runs 15 residues. The CDR3, as DNA: TGTGCCAGCAGTCCGGGGACAGGGCGAGGAAACACCATATATTTT. This encodes CASSPGTGRGNTIYF.

This clonotype came up a few times. This sequence joins TRBV5-1 and TRBJ2-3; 12 bases match TRBD1. Germline assignment: CDR1 SGHRS and CDR2 YFSETQ. CDR3 length: 18 residues. With V trimmed by 4 bases and J by 3 bases, 12 bases remained unmatched. CDR3 in amino acids: CASSPPGTGGLGTDTQYF. The CDR3 nucleotides read TGCGCCAGCAGCCCCCCCGGGACAGGGGGCCTGGGTACAGATACGCAGTATTTT.

This clonotype has just a few counts. The V and J genes are TRBV4-2 and TRBJ2-2; TRBD2 agrees at 9 bases. V shed 0 bases and J 8 bases; nucleotides not matched to a gene: 13. Germline V gene lookup returns CDR1 LGHNA and CDR2 YNFKEQ. The CDR3 runs to 18 residues. The CDR3 protein is CASSQEGGAGGLGGELFF. CDR3 nucleotides: TGTGCCAGCAGCCAAGAAGGGGGTGCGGGGGGGCTGGGAGGGGAGCTGTTTTTT.

This clonotype appeared many times. The chain couples TRBV11-2 to TRBJ2-3; D is ambiguous. The CDR3 runs to 13 residues. CDR1 and CDR2 (germline): SGHAT, FQNNGV. V lost 5 bases to trimming and J lost 6 bases, with 12 bases between them. The chain's CDR3 is CASSPPYWDTQYF. CDR3 in DNA: TGTGCCAGCAGCCCTCCTTACTGGGATACGCAGTATTTT.

A few counts support this clonotype. This rearrangement joins TRBV7-2 to TRBJ1-5, with D unresolved. This CDR3 has 14 amino acids. V was shortened by 1 base and J by 5 bases, with 9 bases between the two germline ends. CDR1 is SGHTA, CDR2 FQGNSA, per germline. The CDR3 nucleotides read TGTGCCAGCAGCTTAGTTTTTGGAGATCAGCCCCAGCATTTT. Translation gives CASSLVFGDQPQHF.

This chain joins TRBV11-1 and TRBJ2-7; D gene unclear. V was pared by 5 bases and J by 3 bases, with 32 bases between. Germline V gene data show CDR1 as SGHAT and CDR2 as FQDESV (reference sequence). CDR3 size: 20 residues. As DNA, the CDR3 is TGTGCCAGCAGCCTTTTGCAGGCGAACCCGCTCGCACACCGAGTCTACGAGCAGTACTTC. It codes for CASSLLQANPLAHRVYEQYF.

The CDR3 here is CASSWGTGGVETGELFF. DNA for the CDR3: TGTGCCAGCAGCTGGGGGACAGGGGGCGTGGAGACCGGGGAGCTGTTTTTT. V gene TRBV7-2 combines with J gene TRBJ2-2, with TRBD1 matching 12 bases. There are 17 residues in the CDR3. The junction had 8 bases not matched to a gene; V was cut back by 4 bases and J by 5 bases. Germline V lookup: CDR1 SGHTA, CDR2 FQGNSA. The full variable domain, in which reference TRBV7-2 and TRBJ2-2 provide the parts outside the CDR3, is GAGVSQSPSNKVTEKGKDVELRCDPISGHTALYWYRQSLGQGLEFLIYFQGNSAPDKSGLPSDRFSAERTGGSVSTLTIQRTQQEDSAVYLCASSWGTGGVETGELFFGEGSRLTVL.

The chain couples TRBV7-9 to TRBJ2-7, with D unresolved. The V end lost 1 base, the J end lost 2 bases, and 9 bases lay between the germline ends. The CDR3 runs to 14 residues. Germline CDR1 reads SEHNR; CDR2 reads FQNEAQ (reference sequence). The CDR3 sequence: CASSLESGPYEQYF. The CDR3 DNA reads as TGTGCCAGCAGCTTAGAATCGGGCCCCTACGAGCAGTACTTC.

This clonotype was counted many times. A read error may account for a junction end that differs from germline. V is TRBV5-1 and J is TRBJ2-1; tentatively, D is TRBD1 (5 bases). This CDR3 contains 13 residues. Germline lookup yields CDR1 SGHRS and CDR2 YFSETQ. The CDR3 nucleotides read TGTGCCAGCAGCTTAGGGGCAGGCAATGAGCAGTTCTTC. It yields the protein CASSLGAGNEQFF.

This clonotype was found a few times. The chain has TRBV5-4 and TRBJ2-4, with 7 bases that match TRBD2. Germline assignment: CDR1 SGHNT and CDR2 YYREEE (reference sequence). V gave up 0 bases and J gave up 2 bases; unmatched junction bases: 2. There are 15 residues in the CDR3. CDR3 in amino acids: CASSLVGGTKNIQYF. DNA of the CDR3: TGTGCCAGCAGCTTGGTGGGGGGGACCAAAAACATTCAGTACTTC.

The rearrangement links TRBV5-5 to TRBJ1-6; 8 bases fit TRBD1. CDR3 length equals 15 residues. The germline CDR1 and CDR2 sequences are SGHKS and YYEKEE (reference sequence). V dropped 4 bases and J dropped 6; count of bases not matched to a gene: 6. The CDR3 bases are TGTGCCAGCAGCCCTCGACAGGGGAGTAATTCACCCCTCCACTTT. Encoded protein: CASSPRQGSNSPLHF.